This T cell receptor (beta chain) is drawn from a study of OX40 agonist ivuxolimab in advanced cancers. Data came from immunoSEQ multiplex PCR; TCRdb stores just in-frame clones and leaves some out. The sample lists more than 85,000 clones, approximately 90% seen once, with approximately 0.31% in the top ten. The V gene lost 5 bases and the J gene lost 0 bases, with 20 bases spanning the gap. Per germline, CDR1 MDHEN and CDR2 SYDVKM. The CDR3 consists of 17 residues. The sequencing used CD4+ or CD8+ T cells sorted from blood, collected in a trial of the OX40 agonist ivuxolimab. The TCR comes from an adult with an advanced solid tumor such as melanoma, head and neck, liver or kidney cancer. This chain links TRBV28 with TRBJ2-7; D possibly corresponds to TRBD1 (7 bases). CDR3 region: CASSIAGTVKSSYEQYF. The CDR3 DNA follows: TGTGCCAGCAGTATCGCGGGGACAGTTAAAAGCTCCTACGAGCAGTACTTC.